This TCR beta chain was recovered during a study of T cells in Graves' hyperthyroidism and ophthalmopathy. Those patients with uncontrolled infection, other autoimmune disease, pregnancy or lactation were excluded. RNA transcripts yielded amplified TCR beta CDR3 regions. The HTBI primer set drove a first-round RT-PCR of the TCR CDR3. MiXCR was run by TCRdb on the multiplex PCR reads, yielding one entry per CDR3 protein. The sample has 480,000 or so distinct CDR3 sequences, 40% to 55% seen once. The sequenced sample was peripheral blood or thyroid tissue (not recorded which). This sequence was found in an adult woman with Graves' disease, either hyperthyroidism or ophthalmopathy (not recorded which).

The chain's CDR3 is CASGDGIQETQYF. The CDR3 nucleotides read TGTGCCAGTGGAGACGGAATCCAAGAGACCCAGTACTTC. This sequence joins TRBV19 and TRBJ2-5, with no clear D. V lost 8 bases to trimming and J lost 1 base, with 11 bases between them. From germline, CDR1 is LNHDA and CDR2 SQIVND (reference sequence). This CDR3 is built from 13 residues.